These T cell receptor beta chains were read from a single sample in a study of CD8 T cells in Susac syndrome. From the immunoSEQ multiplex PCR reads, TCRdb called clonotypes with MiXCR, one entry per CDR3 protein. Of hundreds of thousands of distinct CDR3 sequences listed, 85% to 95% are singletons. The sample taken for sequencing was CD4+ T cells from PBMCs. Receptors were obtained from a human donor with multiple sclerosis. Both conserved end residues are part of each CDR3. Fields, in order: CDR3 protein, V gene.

cdr3_aa: CASSGVNIEQYF; v_call: TRBV2
cdr3_aa: CAWGPRGGWDTQYF; v_call: TRBV30
cdr3_aa: CASSPDRGSWTDTQYF; v_call: TRBV18
cdr3_aa: CASSPSTGFGTEAFF; v_call: TRBV7-9
cdr3_aa: CSAPPLAVSTDTQYF; v_call: TRBV20-1
cdr3_aa: CASSYTGTRGLGDYGYTF; v_call: TRBV13
cdr3_aa: CSVGTGGHTEAFF; v_call: TRBV29-1
cdr3_aa: CASSEGVENTIYF; v_call: TRBV9
cdr3_aa: CASSLEGAGANVLTF; v_call: TRBV7-3
cdr3_aa: CAWSVQRDQPQHF; v_call: TRBV30
cdr3_aa: CATSRVVNAGGNIQYF; v_call: TRBV15
cdr3_aa: CAITPDSNEKLFF; v_call: TRBV10-3
cdr3_aa: CASSLGENTEAFF; v_call: TRBV12-3/TRBV12-4
cdr3_aa: CSAPREGKNSPLHF; v_call: TRBV20-1
cdr3_aa: CASSHLGLGTDTQYF; v_call: TRBV3-1
cdr3_aa: CASSVGQSYGYTF; v_call: TRBV25-1
cdr3_aa: CSANNPKGSHQETQYF; v_call: TRBV20-1
cdr3_aa: CASSHEAGAPGNTIYF; v_call: TRBV7-9
cdr3_aa: CSVGQLINEQFF; v_call: TRBV29-1
cdr3_aa: CASSFRGGSAAFF; v_call: TRBV7-9
cdr3_aa: CASSIEADRGYEQYF; v_call: TRBV19
cdr3_aa: CATSKDLSYEQYF; v_call: TRBV15
cdr3_aa: CASSQQFMEDQPQHF; v_call: TRBV4-1
cdr3_aa: CASSLVAGGRTDTQYF; v_call: TRBV7-2
cdr3_aa: CASSQKRNTIYF; v_call: TRBV3-1
cdr3_aa: CASSLRGRNNEKLFF; v_call: TRBV12-3/TRBV12-4
cdr3_aa: CATSRKETQYF; v_call: TRBV15
cdr3_aa: CASSFLAASYEQYF; v_call: TRBV7-2
cdr3_aa: CSAREAPDGYTF; v_call: TRBV20-1
cdr3_aa: CASSPPWSYNIQYF; v_call: TRBV7-2
cdr3_aa: CASSHPVEGTIDYGYTF; v_call: TRBV6-5
cdr3_aa: CASSQGTGTSGANVLTF; v_call: TRBV3-1
cdr3_aa: CASSDSSTITQPQHF; v_call: TRBV2
cdr3_aa: CSVEGPENTEAFF; v_call: TRBV29-1
cdr3_aa: CAGHRGENYGYTF; v_call: TRBV30
cdr3_aa: CAWTGGDLAKNIQYF; v_call: TRBV30
cdr3_aa: CSVEGVANYGYTF; v_call: TRBV29-1
cdr3_aa: CAWSQTGRTGELFF; v_call: TRBV30
cdr3_aa: CAWSVAGRIQETQYF; v_call: TRBV30
cdr3_aa: CASGVDRGSEQFF; v_call: TRBV11-2
cdr3_aa: CASTSGRGETTKQYF; v_call: TRBV6-1
cdr3_aa: CASSFLGSNIQYF; v_call: TRBV12-3/TRBV12-4
cdr3_aa: CASSRASNYGYTF; v_call: TRBV7-6
cdr3_aa: CASLRGDTYNEQFF; v_call: TRBV7-9
cdr3_aa: CATSNGGKRETQYF; v_call: TRBV15
cdr3_aa: CSARPGIGTEAFF; v_call: TRBV20-1
cdr3_aa: CASRKQTSGIRSYEQYF; v_call: TRBV2
cdr3_aa: CASSSPGNNEQFF; v_call: TRBV5-1